This T cell receptor beta chain was sequenced for a study of cytomegalovirus exposure and HLA in healthy donors. Looking at the study overall: Earlier findings included roughly 120 million unique TCR beta sequences obtained from about 180 million T cells. Findings and caveats of the study: In an earlier analysis, about 87% or about 30%: the productive usage of most TCR beta V segments.

Of note for this clone: Its antigen is unknown.

The CDR3 is 14 residues long. Looked up from germline, CDR1 is SGHRS and CDR2 is YFSETQ. V was trimmed by 1 base and J by 4 bases, leaving 9 bases between them. Primers for the PCR totalled 60 Vbeta and 13 Jbeta. Libraries were prepared by immunoSEQ multiplex PCR; TCRdb keeps only in-frame clonotypes and omits some of them. Here the sample spans 150,000 to 200,000 clones, roughly 75% being singletons. This chain links TRBV5-1 with TRBJ1-3; the D gene is possibly TRBD1 (5 bases). The specimen sequenced was PBMCs. The sequence was collected from a woman aged 40 to 55 in good health and CMV-seropositive. The CDR3 sequence: CASSLRGVGNTIYF. CDR3 nucleotide sequence: TGCGCCAGCAGCTTGAGGGGTGTCGGAAACACCATATATTTT.